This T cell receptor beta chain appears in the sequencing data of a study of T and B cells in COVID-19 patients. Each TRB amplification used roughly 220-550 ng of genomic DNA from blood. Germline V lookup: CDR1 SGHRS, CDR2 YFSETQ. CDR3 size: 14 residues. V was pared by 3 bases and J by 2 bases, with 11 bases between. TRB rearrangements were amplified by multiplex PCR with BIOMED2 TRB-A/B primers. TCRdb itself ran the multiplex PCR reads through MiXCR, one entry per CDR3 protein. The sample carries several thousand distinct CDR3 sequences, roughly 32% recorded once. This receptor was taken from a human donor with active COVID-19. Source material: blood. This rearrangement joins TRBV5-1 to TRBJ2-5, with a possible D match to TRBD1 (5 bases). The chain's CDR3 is CASSYLQEQETQYF. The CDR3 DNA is TGCGCCAGCAGCTACCTACAGGAGCAAGAGACCCAGTACTTC.